Each of the 27 T cell receptor beta chains below was sequenced from the same sample in a study of CD8+ T cells in alopecia areata. Stated treatment: oral pan-JAK inhibitor, 5-10 mg twice daily. Extracted RNA was reverse transcribed, and the resulting cDNA served as sequencing template. Libraries were prepared by immunoSEQ multiplex PCR; TCRdb keeps only in-frame clonotypes and omits some of them. The sample records fewer than 250,000 clones, 60% being singletons. The sample was CD4+ T cells sorted from blood, taken at week 4, from a patient treated with tofacitinib. These receptors were taken from a human donor with alopecia areata.

The rearrangement links TRBV29-1 to TRBJ2-5; 12 bases align to TRBD1. CDR3 length: 15 residues. Trimming cost V 7 bases and J 6 bases; bases outside gene matches: 12. Germline CDR1 is SQVTM and CDR2 is ANQGSEA. The CDR3 spells CSATGTGGAGQTQYF. CDR3 coding DNA: TGCAGCGCAACCGGGACAGGGGGCGCAGGACAGACCCAGTACTTC.

This clone was counted between two and nine times. The chain has TRBV7-2 and TRBJ2-7, with 10 positions matching TRBD2. Looked up from germline, CDR1 is SGHTA and CDR2 is FQGNSA. The CDR3 extends over 15 amino acids. V was clipped by 3 bases and J by 4 bases; unmatched bases: 6. The CDR3 spells CASSFLAGVKYEQYF. The CDR3 DNA reads as TGTGCCAGCAGCTTTCTAGCGGGAGTGAAGTACGAGCAGTACTTC.

This rearrangement joins TRBV11-2 to TRBJ1-2; TRBD1 is a possible D gene (5 bases). Germline CDR1 is SGHAT and CDR2 is FQNNGV. The CDR3 is 17 amino acids. The germline V and J ends were trimmed by 2 bases and 7 bases, with 23 bases remaining between them. In DNA form, the CDR3 reads TGTGCCAGCAGCTTAAAGTCGTACGGGGGTTCTGTAGGTGGCTACACCTTC. It codes for CASSLKSYGGSVGGYTF. The variable domain in full, completed from reference TRBV11-2 and TRBJ1-2, reads EAGVAQSPRYKIIEKRQSVAFWCNPISGHATLYWYQQILGQGPKLLIQFQNNGVVDDSQLPKDRFSAERLKGVDSTLKIQPAKLEDSAVYLCASSLKSYGGSVGGYTFGSGTRLTVV.

This clone was detected once. The gene calls are TRBV7-6 and TRBJ2-5; TRBD2 might be the D (6 bases). The length of the CDR3 is 15 residues. V was pared by 7 bases and J by 3 bases, with 18 bases between. Germline V gene lookup returns CDR1 SGHVS and CDR2 FNYEAQ. The CDR3 region is CASMSSGTSKETQYF. CDR3 nucleotides: TGTGCCAGCATGAGTAGCGGTACTAGTAAAGAGACCCAGTACTTC.

J is TRBJ2-1 and V is TRBV29-1; 8 bases are a match to TRBD1. The germline gives CDR1 SQVTM, CDR2 ANQGSEA. J was trimmed by 10 bases and V by 6 bases; bases with no gene match: 11. CDR3 length equals 13 residues. The CDR3 DNA follows: TGCAGCGTAGGGACAGGAGGTGGAGGGGAGCAGTTCTTC. Translated: CSVGTGGGGEQFF.

The chain employs TRBV9 and TRBJ2-7; 9 bases line up with TRBD2. Germline V gene sequence: CDR1 SGDLS, CDR2 YYNGEE. The trim removed 2 bases at V and 6 bases at J, leaving 6 bases unmatched. This CDR3 contains 14 residues. Written as DNA, the CDR3 is TGTGCCAGCAGCGTCCTAGCGGGGAGCGGCGAGCAGTACTTC. It specifies CASSVLAGSGEQYF.

Here the CDR3 reads CASSVNMASIQYF. The CDR3 nucleotides read TGTGCCAGCAGTGTCAACATGGCCAGCATTCAGTACTTC. The V and J genes are TRBV6-5 and TRBJ2-4; D ambiguous. Trimming cost V 5 bases and J 9 bases, with 14 bases left between them. CDR3 length equals 13 residues. Germline-derived CDR1 and CDR2 are MNHEY and SVGAGI.

CDR3 loop: CASSPDRGVHNEQFF. CDR3 coding DNA: TGCGCCAGCAGCCCGGACAGGGGTGTCCACAATGAGCAGTTCTTC. The rearrangement joins TRBV5-1 to TRBJ2-1, with 9 bases aligning to TRBD1. There are 15 residues in the CDR3. Germline V CDR1 and CDR2: SGHRS, YFSETQ. The V gene end was trimmed by 4 bases and the J gene end by 5 bases; junction bases not matched to a gene: 7.

The chain couples TRBV29-1 to TRBJ2-3, with D possibly being TRBD1 (5 bases). Germline V gene sequence: CDR1 SQVTM, CDR2 ANQGSEA. This CDR3 comprises 13 residues. Between the trimmed V and J ends, which lost 2 bases and 3 bases, there was a span of 9 bases. CDR3 bases: TGCAGCGTTGAATCGCAGGGAACAGATACGCAGTATTTT. Protein: CSVESQGTDTQYF.

The chain employs TRBV30 and TRBJ2-7, with 9 bases that match TRBD1. The CDR3 loop spans 15 amino acids. CDR1 GTSNPN and CDR2 SVGIG come from the germline V gene (reference sequence). V lost 3 bases, J lost 6 bases, and 12 bases stayed unmatched. CDR3 bases: TGTGCCTGGAGGCCCCTCCTCACAGGGGGCAGCGAGCAGTACTTC. Encoded protein: CAWRPLLTGGSEQYF.

The DNA of the CDR3 is TGTGCCAGTAGTATAGACACTAGCGGGAGTTACAATGAGCAGTTCTTC. Translating gives CASSIDTSGSYNEQFF. V and J are TRBV19 and TRBJ2-1; 11 bases are a match to TRBD2. Germline values: CDR1 LNHDA, CDR2 SQIVND (reference sequence). The CDR3 is 16 amino acids. Losses at the gene ends were 0 bases for V and 4 bases for J; bases not matched to a gene: 2.

The chain employs TRBV23-1 and TRBJ2-5; D is undetermined. TRBV23-1 is treated as an ORF (open reading frame) with a function not yet certain. V was cut by 8 bases and J by 5 bases, with 21 bases left in between. The CDR3 is 15 residues long. In DNA form, the CDR3 reads TGCGCCAGCTCTCAATCGAAGGGAAGTGGGGAGACCCAGTACTTC. Translating it yields CASSQSKGSGETQYF.

This clone came up a few times. The chain links TRBV19 to TRBJ2-5; D gene uncertain. Germline CDR1 is LNHDA and CDR2 is SQIVND (reference sequence). The V end lost 8 bases, the J end lost 9 bases, and 19 bases lay between the germline ends. The CDR3 runs 13 residues. The CDR3 DNA reads as TGTGCCAGTTCCCTAAACTCGGACGGACCCCAGTACTTC. This translates into CASSLNSDGPQYF.

V and J are TRBV5-4 and TRBJ2-5; no reliable D call. The CDR3 length is 16 residues. From germline, CDR1 is SGHNT and CDR2 YYREEE (reference sequence). V lost 6 bases and J lost 1, with 19 bases in between. The CDR3 DNA sequence: TGTGCCAGCAACGTTCTTCCGACCGCTATCCAAGAGACCCAGTACTTC. This translates into CASNVLPTAIQETQYF.

The rearrangement joins TRBV14 to TRBJ2-7; 10 bases map to TRBD2. CDR3 length: 16 residues. Germline CDR1 reads SGHDN; CDR2 reads FVKESK. The V and J ends lost 1 base and 2 bases, in that order; junction bases with no gene match: 5. In DNA form, the CDR3 reads TGTGCCAGCAGCCAAGGCACTAGCGGGATTGCCTACGAGCAGTACTTC. Translating it yields CASSQGTSGIAYEQYF. The full variable domain, rest sourced from reference TRBV14 and TRBJ2-7, is EAGVTQFPSHSVIEKGQTVTLRCDPISGHDNLYWYRRVMGKEIKFLLHFVKESKQDESGMPNNRFLAERTGGTYSTLKVQPAELEDSGVYFCASSQGTSGIAYEQYFGPGTRLTVT.

V usage is TRBV29-1 and J usage is TRBJ2-4, with a weak D call TRBD2 (6 bases). CDR1 is SQVTM and CDR2 is ANQGSEA in the germline V gene. The CDR3 consists of 14 residues. The V gene lost 6 bases and the J gene lost 0 bases, with 12 bases spanning the gap. The CDR3 is CSVTGLIAKNIQYF. For the CDR3, the DNA is TGCAGCGTCACGGGACTCATAGCCAAAAACATTCAGTACTTC.

The chain uses TRBV6-5 and TRBJ1-1; possible D gene TRBD1, 5 bases. CDR1 and CDR2 from the germline V gene are MNHEY and SVGAGI. Trimming removed 7 bases at V and 8 bases at J, with 11 bases between. The CDR3 has 11 residues. CDR3 coding DNA: TGTGCCAGCATCGGGACGGGGGAAGCTTTCTTT. Encoded protein: CASIGTGEAFF.

J is TRBJ2-6 and V is TRBV6-5; 7 positions match TRBD1. The V segment lost 2 bases and the J segment 0 bases; nucleotides outside the gene matches: 1. This CDR3 has 16 residues. Germline assignment: CDR1 MNHEY and CDR2 SVGAGI. CDR3 protein: CASSYPGGSGANVLTF. The CDR3 DNA reads TGTGCCAGCAGTTACCCAGGGGGCTCTGGGGCCAACGTCCTGACTTTC.

The V and J genes are TRBV29-1 and TRBJ2-2; the D gene is possibly TRBD2 (7 bases). The germline V gene has CDR1 SQVTM and CDR2 ANQGSEA. This CDR3 spans 16 amino acids. Trimming removed 3 bases at V and 0 bases at J, with 14 bases between. CDR3 protein: CSVEESGTPNTGELFF. The CDR3 coding sequence is TGCAGCGTTGAGGAAAGCGGGACACCGAACACCGGGGAGCTGTTTTTT.

The chain recombines TRBV28 with TRBJ2-5; D not certain. The CDR3 spans 10 residues. Germline assignment: CDR1 MDHEN and CDR2 SYDVKM. Trimming cost V 10 bases and J 4 bases, with 7 bases left between them. This CDR3 reads CATTGETQYF. CDR3 in DNA: TGTGCCACCACGGGAGAGACCCAGTACTTC.

This clone occurred a few times. The chain employs TRBV6-5 and TRBJ2-7; 9 bases fit TRBD2. Germline V gene sequence: CDR1 MNHEY, CDR2 SVGAGI. After removal of 4 bases from V and 4 bases from J, the junction contained 11 bases not matched to a gene. CDR3 length equals 16 residues. CDR3 in amino acids: CASSSTAGGAGYEQYF. CDR3 DNA: TGTGCCAGCAGTTCAACCGCGGGGGGGGCCGGGTACGAGCAGTACTTC.

This clone was seen a few times. This chain joins TRBV10-3 and TRBJ2-7; D call uncertain. The germline CDR1 and CDR2 sequences are ENHRY and SYGVKD. This CDR3 is 13 amino acids long. Trimming took off 4 bases at V and 4 bases at J, with 11 bases between the two ends. CDR3 in amino acids: CAISAAEGYEQYF. The CDR3 nucleotides are TGTGCCATCAGTGCAGCCGAAGGGTACGAGCAGTACTTC.

CDR3 in amino acids: CASSPQGGSGANVLTF. For the CDR3, the DNA is TGTGCCAGCAGCCCACAGGGAGGCTCTGGGGCCAACGTCCTGACTTTC. The chain recombines TRBV7-2 with TRBJ2-6, with D perhaps TRBD1 or TRBD2 (6 bases each). The V gene's germline CDR1 is SGHTA and CDR2 FQGNSA. With 5 bases removed from V and 0 bases from J, the gap between germline ends came to 11 bases. The CDR3 extends over 16 amino acids.

In this sample, this clone turned up a few times. This chain links TRBV29-1 with TRBJ2-2; no firm D call. The germline V gene has CDR1 SQVTM and CDR2 ANQGSEA. The V end was cut by 3 bases, the J end by 0 bases, with 8 bases between. CDR3 size: 14 residues. The CDR3 region has the DNA TGCAGCGTTGATCGGCCATCGAACACCGGGGAGCTGTTTTTT. Translated, it gives CSVDRPSNTGELFF.

This clone has only a few counts. The chain employs TRBV25-1 and TRBJ2-7; 8 nucleotides agree with TRBD1. V shed 4 bases, J shed 7 bases, and the junction held 6 bases outside the gene matches. The germline gives CDR1 MGHDK, CDR2 SYGVNS. The CDR3 extends over 13 amino acids. CDR3 sequence (DNA): TGTGCCAGCAGTGTACTTACAGGGGGGGAGCAGTACTTC. It is translated as CASSVLTGGEQYF.

The V gene is TRBV2, the J gene TRBJ1-2; D perhaps matches TRBD1 (5 bases). V lost 4 bases and J 1 base, leaving 10 bases between the germline ends. The germline V gene encodes CDR1 SNHLY and CDR2 FYNNEI. CDR3 length: 14 residues. The CDR3 DNA reads as TGTGCCAGCAGTGTCCGGGGCATTAACTATGGCTACACCTTC. This gives the protein CASSVRGINYGYTF.

This clone occurred a few times. The chain employs TRBV19 and TRBJ1-5; D might be TRBD1 (6 bases). This CDR3 contains 15 residues. The germline V gene has CDR1 LNHDA and CDR2 SQIVND (reference sequence). V dropped 9 bases and J dropped 2 bases, with 17 bases sitting between them. The CDR3 sequence is CASDKQGTRNQPQHF. The DNA for the CDR3 is TGTGCCAGCGATAAACAGGGAACTCGCAATCAGCCCCAGCATTTT.